The sequence of this T cell receptor (beta chain) was determined in a study of blood T cell repertoires in COVID-19. Study information: From the United States, Italy and Spain came samples of acute and convalescent COVID-19.

There are 16 residues in the CDR3. The V and J ends lost 0 bases and 0 bases respectively, with 7 bases between them. Germline CDR1 is SGHKS and CDR2 is YYEKEE (reference sequence). Methods used by the authors: Scientists estimated how many nucleated cells there were by amplifying reference gene primers. This table comes from immunoSEQ multiplex PCR, and its TCRdb copy is limited to in-frame clones, with some not included. That table is the source of V, J and clone size, and D and trimming were worked out from the DNA. This table has roughly 300,000 clones, 85% appearing once. Source material: peripheral blood. This receptor was taken from a human donor in a cohort sampled during active COVID-19. The chain has TRBV5-5 and TRBJ2-6; D call uncertain. The CDR3 nucleotides read TGTGCCAGCAGCTTGGCCACTCCCTCTGGGGCCAACGTCCTGACTTTC. Its translation is CASSLATPSGANVLTF. Looking up the rest from reference TRBV5-5 and TRBJ2-6 gives the full variable domain: DAGVTQSPTHLIKTRGQQVTLRCSPISGHKSVSWYQQVLGQGPQFIFQYYEKEERGRGNFPDRFSARQFPNYSSELNVNALLLGDSALYLCASSLATPSGANVLTFGAGSRLTVL.